The clone carrying this T cell receptor beta chain was counted once. Unmatched junction bases numbered 10, after V lost 4 bases and J lost 5 bases. The CDR3 is 15 residues long. Germline CDR1 is SNHLY and CDR2 is FYNNEI. This sample stems from a study of blood T cell repertoires in COVID-19. Study-wide background: Some COVID-19 samples were acute and others convalescent; all came from the United States, Italy and Spain. T cells, B-cell-depleted T cells, or PBMCs provided the cDNA or gDNA that served as material.

The data were produced by immunoSEQ multiplex PCR, yet TCRdb's version contains in-frame clones alone and is incomplete. Of about 250,000 clones in the sample, approximately 86% were seen once. The sequenced sample was peripheral blood. V and J are TRBV2 and TRBJ2-5, with TRBD2 identical over 7 bases. This sequence was found in a woman aged 60-75 years with active or convalescent COVID-19. For the CDR3, the DNA is TGTGCCAGCAGTGCCCTACTAGCGAAGGGCGAGACCCAGTACTTC. The encoded protein is CASSALLAKGETQYF.